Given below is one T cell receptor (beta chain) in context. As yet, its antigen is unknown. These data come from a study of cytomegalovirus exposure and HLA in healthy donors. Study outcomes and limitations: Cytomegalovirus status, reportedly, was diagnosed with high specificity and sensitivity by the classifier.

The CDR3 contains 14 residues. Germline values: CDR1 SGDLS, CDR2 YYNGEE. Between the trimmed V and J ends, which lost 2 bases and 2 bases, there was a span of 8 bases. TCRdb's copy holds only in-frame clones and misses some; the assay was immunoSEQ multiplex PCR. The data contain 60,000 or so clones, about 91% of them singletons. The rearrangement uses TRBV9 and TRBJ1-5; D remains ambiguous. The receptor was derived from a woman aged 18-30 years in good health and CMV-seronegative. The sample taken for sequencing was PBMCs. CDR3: CASSVGNGNQPQHF. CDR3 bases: TGTGCCAGCAGCGTGGGCAATGGCAATCAGCCCCAGCATTTT.